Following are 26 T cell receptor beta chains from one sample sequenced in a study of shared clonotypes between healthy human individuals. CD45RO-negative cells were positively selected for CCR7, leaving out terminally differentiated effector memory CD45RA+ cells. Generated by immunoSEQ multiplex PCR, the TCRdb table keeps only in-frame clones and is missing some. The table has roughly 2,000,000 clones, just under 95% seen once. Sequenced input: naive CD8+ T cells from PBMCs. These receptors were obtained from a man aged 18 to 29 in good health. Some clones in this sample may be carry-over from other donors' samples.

The CDR3 protein is CASSSHRGGQPQHF. The CDR3 DNA is TGTGCCAGCAGCTCTCACAGGGGTGGACAGCCCCAGCATTTT. This chain connects TRBV7-6 to TRBJ1-5, with 7 nucleotides matching TRBD1. The CDR3 sequence is 14 residues long. J gave up 7 bases and V 4 bases, and 7 bases lay outside the gene matches. Per germline, CDR1 SGHVS and CDR2 FNYEAQ.

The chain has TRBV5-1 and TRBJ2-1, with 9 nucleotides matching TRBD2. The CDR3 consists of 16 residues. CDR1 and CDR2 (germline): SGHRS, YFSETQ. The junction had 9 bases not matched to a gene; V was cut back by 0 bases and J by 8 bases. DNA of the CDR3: TGCGCCAGCAGCTTGGCCCAAGCGGGAGGTCGTCATGAGCAGTTCTTC. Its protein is CASSLAQAGGRHEQFF.

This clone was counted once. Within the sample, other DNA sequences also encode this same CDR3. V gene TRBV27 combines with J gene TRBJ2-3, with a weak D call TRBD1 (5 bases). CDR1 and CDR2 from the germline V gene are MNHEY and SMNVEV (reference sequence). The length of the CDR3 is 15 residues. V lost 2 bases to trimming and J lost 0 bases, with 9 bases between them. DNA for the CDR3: TGTGCCAGCAGTTTACTCGCAGGGAGCACAGATACGCAGTATTTT. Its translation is CASSLLAGSTDTQYF.

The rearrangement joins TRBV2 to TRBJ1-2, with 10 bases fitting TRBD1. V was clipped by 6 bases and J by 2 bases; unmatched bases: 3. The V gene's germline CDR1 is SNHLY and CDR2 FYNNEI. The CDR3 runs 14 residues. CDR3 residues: CASSSDRGNYGYTF. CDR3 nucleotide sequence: TGTGCCAGCAGCTCGGACAGGGGGAACTATGGCTACACCTTC.

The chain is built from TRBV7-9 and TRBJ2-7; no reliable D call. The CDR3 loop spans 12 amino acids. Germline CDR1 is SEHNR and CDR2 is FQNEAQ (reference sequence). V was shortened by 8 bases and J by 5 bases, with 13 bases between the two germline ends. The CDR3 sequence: CASAALRNEQYF. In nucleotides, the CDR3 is TGTGCCAGCGCGGCCCTAAGGAACGAGCAGTACTTC. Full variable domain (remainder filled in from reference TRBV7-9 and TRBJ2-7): DTGVSQNPRHKITKRGQNVTFRCDPISEHNRLYWYRQTLGQGPEFLTYFQNEAQLEKSRLLSDRFSAERPKGSFSTLEIQRTEQGDSAMYLCASAALRNEQYFGPGTRLTVT.

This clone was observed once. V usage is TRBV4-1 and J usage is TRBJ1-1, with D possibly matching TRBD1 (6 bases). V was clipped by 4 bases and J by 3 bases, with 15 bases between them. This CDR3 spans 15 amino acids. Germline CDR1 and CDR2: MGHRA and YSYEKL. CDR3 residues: CASSRAGGSYTEAFF. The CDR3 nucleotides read TGCGCCAGCAGCCGTGCGGGGGGCTCTTACACTGAAGCTTTCTTT.

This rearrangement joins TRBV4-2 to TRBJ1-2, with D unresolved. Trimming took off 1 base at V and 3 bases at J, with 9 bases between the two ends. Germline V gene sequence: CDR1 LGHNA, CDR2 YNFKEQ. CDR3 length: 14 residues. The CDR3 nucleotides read TGTGCCAGCAGCCAAGTTCCGGTGGACTATGGCTACACCTTC. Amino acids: CASSQVPVDYGYTF.

CDR3 in DNA: TGTGCCACCAGCAGAGCTCTAGCGGTCACAGATACGCAGTATTTT. Amino acid sequence: CATSRALAVTDTQYF. The V and J genes are TRBV15 and TRBJ2-3; TRBD2 agrees at 7 bases. From germline, CDR1 is LNHNV and CDR2 YYDKDF (reference sequence). V gave up 1 base and J gave up 2 bases; unmatched junction bases: 3. This CDR3 region has 15 residues.

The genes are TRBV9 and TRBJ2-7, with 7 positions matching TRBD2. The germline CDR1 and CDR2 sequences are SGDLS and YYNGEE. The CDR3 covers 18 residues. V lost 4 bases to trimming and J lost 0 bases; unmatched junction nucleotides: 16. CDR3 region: CASSPGLVRREGSYEQYF. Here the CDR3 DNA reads TGTGCCAGCAGCCCCGGACTAGTCCGACGTGAGGGCTCCTACGAGCAGTACTTC.

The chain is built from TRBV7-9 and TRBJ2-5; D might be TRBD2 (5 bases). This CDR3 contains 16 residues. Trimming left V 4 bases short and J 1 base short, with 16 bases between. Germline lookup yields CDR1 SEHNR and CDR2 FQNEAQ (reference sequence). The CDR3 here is CASSSRGLRSQETQYF. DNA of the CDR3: TGTGCCAGCAGCTCCCGAGGGCTGAGATCCCAAGAGACCCAGTACTTC.

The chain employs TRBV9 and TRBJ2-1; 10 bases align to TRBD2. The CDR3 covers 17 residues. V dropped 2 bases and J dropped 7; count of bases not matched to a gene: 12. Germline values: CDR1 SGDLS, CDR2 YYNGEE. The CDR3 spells CASSVPMTSGSANEQFF. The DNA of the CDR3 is TGTGCCAGCAGCGTGCCAATGACTAGCGGGTCGGCGAATGAGCAGTTCTTC.

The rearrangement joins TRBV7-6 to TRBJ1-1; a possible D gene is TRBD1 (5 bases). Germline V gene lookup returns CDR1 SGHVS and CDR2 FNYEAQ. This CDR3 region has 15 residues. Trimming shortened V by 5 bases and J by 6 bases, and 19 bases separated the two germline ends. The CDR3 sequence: CASSNGAGENPEAFF. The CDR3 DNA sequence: TGTGCCAGCAGCAACGGGGCCGGAGAAAACCCTGAAGCTTTCTTT.

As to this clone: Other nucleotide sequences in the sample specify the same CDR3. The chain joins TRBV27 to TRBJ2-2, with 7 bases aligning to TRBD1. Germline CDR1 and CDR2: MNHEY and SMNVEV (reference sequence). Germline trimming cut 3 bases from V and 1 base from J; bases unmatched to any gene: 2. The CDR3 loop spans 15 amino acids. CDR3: CASSFRQGNTGELFF. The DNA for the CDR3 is TGTGCCAGCAGTTTCCGACAGGGGAACACCGGGGAGCTGTTTTTT.

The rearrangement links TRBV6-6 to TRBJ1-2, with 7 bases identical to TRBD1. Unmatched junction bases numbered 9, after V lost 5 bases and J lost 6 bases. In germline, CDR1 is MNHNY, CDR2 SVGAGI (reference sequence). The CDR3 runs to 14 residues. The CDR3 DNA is TGTGCCAGCAGTCACGTTGGGACAGCAGATGGCTACACCTTC. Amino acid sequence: CASSHVGTADGYTF.

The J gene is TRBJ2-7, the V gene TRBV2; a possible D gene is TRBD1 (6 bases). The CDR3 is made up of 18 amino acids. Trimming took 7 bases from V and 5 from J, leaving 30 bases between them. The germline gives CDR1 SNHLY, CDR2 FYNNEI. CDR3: CASNPVGRPTGSIDEQYF. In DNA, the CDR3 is TGTGCCAGCAATCCCGTGGGACGGCCAACAGGGTCGATCGACGAGCAGTACTTC.

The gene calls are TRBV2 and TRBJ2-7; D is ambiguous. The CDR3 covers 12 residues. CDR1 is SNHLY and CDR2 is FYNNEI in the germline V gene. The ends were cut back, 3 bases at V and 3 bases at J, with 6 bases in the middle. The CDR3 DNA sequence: TGTGCCAGCAGTGAGTCGCTCTACGAGCAGTACTTC. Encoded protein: CASSESLYEQYF.

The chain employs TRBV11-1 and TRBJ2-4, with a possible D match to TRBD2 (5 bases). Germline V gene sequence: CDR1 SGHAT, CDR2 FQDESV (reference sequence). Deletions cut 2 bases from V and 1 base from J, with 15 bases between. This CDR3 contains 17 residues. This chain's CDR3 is CASSLNALGWAKNIQYF. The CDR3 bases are TGTGCCAGCAGCTTAAACGCACTAGGCTGGGCCAAAAACATTCAGTACTTC.

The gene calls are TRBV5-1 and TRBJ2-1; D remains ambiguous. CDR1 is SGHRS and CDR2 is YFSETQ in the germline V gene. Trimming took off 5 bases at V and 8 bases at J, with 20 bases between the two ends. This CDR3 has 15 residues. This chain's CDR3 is CASRVGRDRLDEQFF. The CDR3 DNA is TGCGCCAGCAGGGTTGGGCGAGATCGGTTAGATGAGCAGTTCTTC.

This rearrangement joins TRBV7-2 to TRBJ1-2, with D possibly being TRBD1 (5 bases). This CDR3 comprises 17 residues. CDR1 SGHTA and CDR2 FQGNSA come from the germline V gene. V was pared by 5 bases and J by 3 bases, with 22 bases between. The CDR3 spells CASSARDGNSYHYGYTF. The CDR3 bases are TGTGCCAGCAGCGCCCGGGACGGAAACAGCTACCACTATGGCTACACCTTC.

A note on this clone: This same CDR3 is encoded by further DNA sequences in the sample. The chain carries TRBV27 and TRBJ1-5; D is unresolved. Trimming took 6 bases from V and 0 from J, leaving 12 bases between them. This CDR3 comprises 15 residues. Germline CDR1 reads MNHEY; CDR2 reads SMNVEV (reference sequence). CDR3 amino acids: CASSLIGYSNQPQHF. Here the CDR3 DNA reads TGTGCCAGCAGCCTGATTGGGTATAGCAATCAGCCCCAGCATTTT.

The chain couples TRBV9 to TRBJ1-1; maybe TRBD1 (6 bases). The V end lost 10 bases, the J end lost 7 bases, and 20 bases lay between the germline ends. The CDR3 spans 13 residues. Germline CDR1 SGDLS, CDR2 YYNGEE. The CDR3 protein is CAGSTGTEDEAFF. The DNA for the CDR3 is TGTGCCGGATCCACAGGGACGGAGGATGAAGCTTTCTTT.

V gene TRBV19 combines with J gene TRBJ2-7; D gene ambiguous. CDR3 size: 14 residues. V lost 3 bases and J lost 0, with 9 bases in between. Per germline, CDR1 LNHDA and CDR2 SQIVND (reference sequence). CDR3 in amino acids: CASSIFGSSYEQYF. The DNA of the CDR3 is TGTGCCAGTAGTATCTTCGGCAGCTCCTACGAGCAGTACTTC.

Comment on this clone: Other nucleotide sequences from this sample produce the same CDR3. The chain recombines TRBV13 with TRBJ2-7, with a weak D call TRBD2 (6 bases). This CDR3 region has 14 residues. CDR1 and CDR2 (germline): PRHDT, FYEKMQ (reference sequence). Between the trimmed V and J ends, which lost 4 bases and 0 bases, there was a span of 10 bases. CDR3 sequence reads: CASSSTGSSYEQYF. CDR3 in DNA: TGTGCCAGCAGCTCAACCGGGAGCTCCTACGAGCAGTACTTC.

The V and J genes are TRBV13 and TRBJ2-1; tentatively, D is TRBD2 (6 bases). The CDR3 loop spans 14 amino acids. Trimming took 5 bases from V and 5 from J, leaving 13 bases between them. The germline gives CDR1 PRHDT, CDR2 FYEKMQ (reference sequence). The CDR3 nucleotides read TGTGCCAGCAGCACGCCGACTAGAAACAATGAGCAGTTCTTC. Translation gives CASSTPTRNNEQFF.

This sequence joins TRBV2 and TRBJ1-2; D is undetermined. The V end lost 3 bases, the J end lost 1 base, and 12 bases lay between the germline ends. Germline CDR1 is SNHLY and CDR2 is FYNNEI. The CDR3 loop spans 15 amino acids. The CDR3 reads CASSDSRKGNYGYTF. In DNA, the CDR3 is TGTGCCAGCAGTGATTCGAGAAAGGGTAACTATGGCTACACCTTC.

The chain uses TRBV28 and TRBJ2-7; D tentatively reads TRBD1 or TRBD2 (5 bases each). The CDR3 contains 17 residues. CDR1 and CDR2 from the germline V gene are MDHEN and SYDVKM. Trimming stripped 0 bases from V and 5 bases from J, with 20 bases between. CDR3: CASSLWAVWDASDEQYF. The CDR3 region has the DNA TGTGCCAGCAGTTTATGGGCCGTTTGGGACGCAAGCGACGAGCAGTACTTC.